This T cell receptor (beta chain) was retrieved from a study of shared clonotypes between healthy human individuals (dated by TCRdb to about 2020). General notes on the study: The cohort included a few men and a couple of women between 18 and 49 years of age. For each donor, CD4 naive and CD4 memory were each given three plates, CD8 naive was given two plates, and CD8 memory was given one plate. To estimate repertoire size and how much clonotype sharing occurs between individuals, the study deeply sequenced the blood TCR repertoires of roughly 5 healthy adults. Different laboratories and diverse techniques were used to prepare libraries and sequence TCR repertoires, to increase sequencing depth and limit assay-specific biases. Between about 0.94 and 8.9 billion PBMCs per donor were obtained by leukapheresis. Points the paper makes about the study in general: Larger estimated clonotype richness was generally found for naive subsets than for memory subsets. Because the study included a small number of donors, the genetic and exposure-history diversity represented was limited. When a few donors were compared, the shared fraction of clonotypes was around 5% for naive CD4, 3.5% for naive CD8, 2% to 2.5% for memory CD4, and about 0.36% for memory CD8. Rarefaction of sorted-subset datasets indicated incomplete sequencing despite the large sequencing depth. Clonotypes shared by all four sorted-subset donors showed higher generation probabilities than non-shared clonotypes. Sampling was restricted to blood, and TCR repertoires in tissue are likely to differ from TCR repertoires in blood. Pairwise subsampling indicated that sequencing depth was expected to affect the degree of clonotype sharing among donors.

Donors were healthy HIV-negative adults with no recently reported acute infections or vaccinations. All donors were Caucasian adults living in Nashville, Tennessee, USA. CD4+ T cells were enriched by magnetic negative selection; naive cells were then positively selected on CD45RA, and the negative fraction formed the memory subset. Blood was obtained by leukapheresis, after which PBMCs were separated by Ficoll-Histopaque density gradient centrifugation and cryopreserved in liquid nitrogen vapor phase. Analytical flow cytometry was used to check the purity and quantity of every magnetically sorted T cell population. Genomic DNA was isolated from each sorted fraction and quantified by UV absorbance on a Nanodrop 2000c. Of note for this clone: Its antigen is not yet known. There are no base qualities to consult, and no much larger clone falls within one base.

TCR CDR3 regions were amplified from genomic DNA by multiplex PCR using the deep immunoSEQ assay. Extracted genomic DNA from each cell subset was distributed evenly across all wells of several immunoSEQ 96-well plates, and each plate was treated as a replicate. For sorted subsets, about 200 ng genomic DNA, equal to 25,000 to 35,000 T cell genomes, was loaded into each replicate PCR. The purified libraries were quantified using a Qubit 3.0 fluorometer, sized with a Bioanalyzer 2100, and then quantified again using the KAPA Library Quantification kit. Every immunoSEQ 96-well plate was sequenced on a separate single-read 150-cycle Illumina NextSeq 550 flow cell. Regarding the original processing steps: The immunoSEQ output contained only junctional sequences without quality scores, so filtering could not match that applied to full-length reads. To assign V/J genes and CDR3, sequences were annotated using PyIR, a Python wrapper for IgBLAST v1.9, with IMGT germline references. Any read was removed if the V/J assignment was weak (E-value above 1e-6), the CDR3 was missing, or the read contained stop codons, out-of-frame junctions, or ambiguous translated residues. V3J clonotypes were defined as sequences sharing an identical inferred V gene, J gene, and CDR3 amino acid sequence. The percentage overlap between two repertoires was calculated by dividing the number of shared unique clonotypes by the size of the smaller repertoire. Richness of each repertoire was evaluated using RTK rarefaction, the Chao1 estimator, and Recon v2.1 estimates of unobserved clonotypes. For all TCRbeta clonotypes obtained by the gDNA method from four donors, generation probabilities were computed with OLGA. TCRdb retrieved this table from immuneACCESS and kept in-frame rearrangements only. Not all clones are present; in checked studies, unresolved V genes account for under half, and no reason is known for the remainder. The DNA gave D and trimming, while V, J and clone size come from that table. The sample includes roughly 2,500,000 clones, with over 85% observed a single time. Around 0.37% of the sample lies in the top ten.

From the germline V gene, CDR1 is MGHRA and CDR2 is YSYEKL. Including the terminal cysteine and phenylalanine, the CDR3 comprises 16 residues. Solely the CDR3 DNA is kept, with 48 bases framed from the first base. V is reduced by 0 bases and J by 4 bases, leaving a spacing of 15 bases between them. The sequence links TRBV4-1 to TRBJ1-2; the D gene is unclear. The clonotype comes from a man in his late teens or twenties in good health. Some clones in this sample may be carry-over from other donors' samples. The sequenced sample was naive CD4+ T cells from PBMCs. Interpreted using the paper, the cell subset or site label stands for: CD45RA+ positively selected. The nucleotide sequence reads TGCGCCAGCAGCCAAGATCTGGGCAGACAAGCCTATGGCTACACCTTC. Its protein is CASSQDLGRQAYGYTF.